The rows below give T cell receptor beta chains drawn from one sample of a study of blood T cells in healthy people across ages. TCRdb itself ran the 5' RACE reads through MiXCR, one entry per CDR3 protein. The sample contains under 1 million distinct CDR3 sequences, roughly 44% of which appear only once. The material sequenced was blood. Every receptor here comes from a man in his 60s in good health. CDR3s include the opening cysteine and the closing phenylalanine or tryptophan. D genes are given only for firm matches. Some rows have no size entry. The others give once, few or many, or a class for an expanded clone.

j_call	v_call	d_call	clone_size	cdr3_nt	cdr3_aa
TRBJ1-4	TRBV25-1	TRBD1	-	TGTGCCAGCAGTGATACAGGGGGGTCTAATGAAAAACTGTTTTTT	CASSDTGGSNEKLFF
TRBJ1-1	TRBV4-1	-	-	TGCGCCAGCAGCCAAGATCAGCAGCCCAACACTGAAGCTTTCTTT	CASSQDQQPNTEAFF
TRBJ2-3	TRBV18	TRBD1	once	TGTGCCAGCTCACAACAGACAGGGGCAGATACGCAGAATTTT	CASSQQTGADTQNF
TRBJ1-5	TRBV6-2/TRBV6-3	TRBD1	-	TGTGCCAGCAGCCGAAGCAGGGGGGAGCAGCCCCAGCATTTT	CASSRSRGEQPQHF
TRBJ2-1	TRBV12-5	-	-	TGTGCTAGTGGTTTGTCGCTGACGGGCGGCTACAATGAGCAGTTCTTC	CASGLSLTGGYNEQFF
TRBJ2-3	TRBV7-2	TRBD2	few	TGTGCCAGCAGCCCAGTGGTAGCGGGGACTAGCACAGATACGCAGTATTTT	CASSPVVAGTSTDTQYF
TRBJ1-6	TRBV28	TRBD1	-	TGTGCCACCATCGACAGGGTGAAGTCACCCCTCCACTTT	CATIDRVKSPLHF
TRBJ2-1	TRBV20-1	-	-	TGCAGTGCTCTGGCGCCCAGAGCAAACAATGAGCAGTTCTTC	CSALAPRANNEQFF
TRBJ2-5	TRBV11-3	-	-	TGTGCCAGCAGCTTAGCCCGAATACAAGAGACCCAGTACTTC	CASSLARIQETQYF
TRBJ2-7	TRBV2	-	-	TGTGCCAGCAAACGGGGCTATAGCTACGAGCAGTACTTC	CASKRGYSYEQYF
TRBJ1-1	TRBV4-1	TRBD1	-	TGCGCCAGCAGCCATGAGGAGGGGGCCACTGAAGCTTTCTTT	CASSHEEGATEAFF
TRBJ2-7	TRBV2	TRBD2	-	TGTGCCAGCAGTGATGGCTTTGGGAGCGGGGGTCTGGACGAGCAGTACTTC	CASSDGFGSGGLDEQYF
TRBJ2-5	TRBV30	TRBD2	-	TGTGCCGGGAGCCCGGGGGGAGAGACCCAGTACTTC	CAGSPGGETQYF
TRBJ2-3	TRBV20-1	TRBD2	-	TGCAGTGCTACCCCGGCTAGCGGGAGAACAGATACGCAGTATTTT	CSATPASGRTDTQYF
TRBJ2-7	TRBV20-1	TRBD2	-	TGCAGTGCTAACCAGTATAGCGGGGACCTTAGGGATGAGCAGTACTTC	CSANQYSGDLRDEQYF
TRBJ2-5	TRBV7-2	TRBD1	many	TGTGCCAGCAGCTTAAGACAGGGTCAAGAGACCCAGTACTTC	CASSLRQGQETQYF
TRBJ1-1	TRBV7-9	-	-	TGTGCCAGCAGCCCCGGGACTCGTCCCACTGAAGCTTTCTTT	CASSPGTRPTEAFF
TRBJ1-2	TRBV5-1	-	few	TGCGCCAGCAGCTTGGCAGGGAGGGAAAGTATTGAGGGCTACACCTTC	CASSLAGRESIEGYTF
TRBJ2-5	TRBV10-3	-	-	TGTGCCATCAGTGATAATGAAGAGACCCAGTACTTC	CAISDNEETQYF
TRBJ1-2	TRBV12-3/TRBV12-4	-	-	TGTGCCAGCAGTGAGGTTCTAGGGTATGGCTACACCTTC	CASSEVLGYGYTF
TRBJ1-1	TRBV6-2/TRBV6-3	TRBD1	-	TGTGCCAGCAGTTACCACGGACAGGGGAGGTCGAACACTGAAGCTTTCTTT	CASSYHGQGRSNTEAFF
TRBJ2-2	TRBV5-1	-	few	TGCGCCAGCAGCTTGGAGTATGGTGGCGTGGACACCGGGGAGCTGTTTTTT	CASSLEYGGVDTGELFF
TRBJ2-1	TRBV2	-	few	TGTGCCAGCGGGGGTCAGGGTACCTACAATGAGCAGTTCTTC	CASGGQGTYNEQFF
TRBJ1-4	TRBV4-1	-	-	TGCGCCAGCAGCCAAGAAGGCGGACGGGAAAAACTGTTTTTT	CASSQEGGREKLFF
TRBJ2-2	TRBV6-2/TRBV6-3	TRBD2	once	TGTGCCAGCAGTCCTCCTCCAGCGGGGGGAACCGGGGAGCTGTTTTTT	CASSPPPAGGTGELFF
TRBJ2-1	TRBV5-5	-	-	TGTGCCAGCAGCCTTAGCGGTGACTTTTCCAATGAGCAGTTCTTC	CASSLSGDFSNEQFF
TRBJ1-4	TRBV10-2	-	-	TGCGCCAGCAGTGGAAAGACAGCCTCGAACGAAAAACTGTTTTTT	CASSGKTASNEKLFF
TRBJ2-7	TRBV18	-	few	TGTGCCAGCTCACCGAATATCTTGACAGGTCAAGGCTCCTACGAGCAGTACTTC	CASSPNILTGQGSYEQYF
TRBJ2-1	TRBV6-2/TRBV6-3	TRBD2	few	TGTGCCAGCAGACGACAACTAGCGGGGGGGCCCAATGAGCAGTTCTTC	CASRRQLAGGPNEQFF
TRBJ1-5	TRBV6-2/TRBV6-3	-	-	TGTGCCAGCCGACGGGACGCCAATCAGCCCCAGCATTTT	CASRRDANQPQHF
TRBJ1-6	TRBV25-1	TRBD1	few	TGTGCCAGCAACGGACAGGGGAGTTCACCCCTCCACTTT	CASNGQGSSPLHF
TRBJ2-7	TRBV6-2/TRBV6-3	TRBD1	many	TGTGCCAGCAGTTCACGGACAGGGAGGTACGAGCAGTACTTC	CASSSRTGRYEQYF
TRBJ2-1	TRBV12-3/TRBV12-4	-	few	TGTGCCAGCAGTTTATTCGGTGAGCAGTTCTTC	CASSLFGEQFF
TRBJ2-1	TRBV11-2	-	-	TGTGCCAGCAGCTTTCGTGGCAGGGACAATGAGCAGTTCTTC	CASSFRGRDNEQFF
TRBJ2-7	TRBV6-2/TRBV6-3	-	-	TGTGCCAGCAGCGACTTATTTCCCTACGAGCAGTACTTC	CASSDLFPYEQYF
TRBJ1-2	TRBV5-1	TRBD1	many	TGCGCCAGCAGCTTAGCCGCGACAGGGCCATATGGCTACACCTTC	CASSLAATGPYGYTF
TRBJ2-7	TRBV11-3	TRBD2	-	TGTGCCAGCAGCCTCGCCGGGACTAGCGGGGTCTCCTACGAGCAGTACTTC	CASSLAGTSGVSYEQYF
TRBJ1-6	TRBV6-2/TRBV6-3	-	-	TGTGCCAGCAGTTACACAGGGAGGAATTCACCCCTCCACTTT	CASSYTGRNSPLHF
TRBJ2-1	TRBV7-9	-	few	TGTGCCAGCAGCTTACCGGCGGGATACAATGAGCAGTTCTTC	CASSLPAGYNEQFF
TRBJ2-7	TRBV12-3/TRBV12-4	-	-	TGTGCCAGCAGGGACAGTCTGGGGGCTTACGAGCAGTACTTC	CASRDSLGAYEQYF
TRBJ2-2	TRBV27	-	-	TGTGCCAGCAGTTTATCCCCGCAGGTGGCCACCGGGGAGCTGTTTTTT	CASSLSPQVATGELFF
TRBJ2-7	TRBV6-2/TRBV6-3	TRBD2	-	TGTGCCAGCAGACCACGACTAGCGGGGCCGAGGGGCCAGTACTTC	CASRPRLAGPRGQYF
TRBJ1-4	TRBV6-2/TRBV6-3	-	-	TGTGCCACCATGAGGAGACAGGATAATGAAAAACTGTTTTTT	CATMRRQDNEKLFF
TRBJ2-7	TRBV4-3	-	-	TGCGCCAGCAGCTCCAGCGACATAAGTTACAATGAGCAGTACTTC	CASSSSDISYNEQYF
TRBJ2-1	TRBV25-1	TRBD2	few	TGTGCCAGCAGTGTGTGGGGTCGGGGGGACTACAATGAGCAGTTCTTC	CASSVWGRGDYNEQFF
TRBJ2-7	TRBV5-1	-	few	TGCGCCAGCAGCTTGTCCAGGAACGAGCAGTACTTC	CASSLSRNEQYF
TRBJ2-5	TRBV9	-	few	TGTGCCAGCAGCGGCTCTCCACAAGAGACCCAGTACTTC	CASSGSPQETQYF
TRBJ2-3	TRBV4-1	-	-	TGCGCCAGCAGCCAAGGGAGGGGGATAGTCACAGATACGCAGTATTTT	CASSQGRGIVTDTQYF